These T cell receptor beta chains were read from a single sample in a study of T cells after yellow fever vaccination. MiXCR, applied by TCRdb to the 5' RACE reads, yields one record per CDR3 protein. This table has about 300,000 distinct CDR3 sequences, approximately 10% appearing once. The source material was CD4+ T cells sorted from PBMCs, sampled 5 days after the yellow fever booster vaccination. These receptors came from a man between 18 and 29 years old who received the YFV17D yellow fever vaccine. CDR3s include the opening cysteine and the closing phenylalanine or tryptophan. A D gene is named only where the DNA matches it firmly. Some rows have no size entry. The others give once, few or many, or a class for an expanded clone.

size | J | D | V | DNA | CDR3
. | TRBJ2-7 | . | TRBV11-2 | TGTGCCAGCAGCTCCTGGTGGGGGGACGGTCCCGAGCAGTACTTC | CASSSWWGDGPEQYF
. | TRBJ2-3 | TRBD2 | TRBV20-1 | TGCAGTGCGGCAGCGGGGCCCTTCACAGATACGCAGTATTTT | CSAAAGPFTDTQYF
many | TRBJ2-3 | TRBD2 | TRBV4-3 | TGCGCCAGCAGCCAACGCCGAACGGGGGGTGGTGATACGCAGTATTTT | CASSQRRTGGGDTQYF
few | TRBJ2-5 | . | TRBV24-1 | TGTGCCACCAGTGATTTTGGGGCGACGAAAGAGACCCAGTACTTC | CATSDFGATKETQYF
. | TRBJ1-1 | . | TRBV27 | TGTGCCAGCAGTTCCTCACGGACAGCAGTTGAAGCTTTCTTT | CASSSSRTAVEAFF
few | TRBJ1-2 | . | TRBV2 | TGTGCCAGCAGTGAAGTGGCAGCAAGGGTGGATGGCTACACCTTC | CASSEVAARVDGYTF
few | TRBJ1-1 | . | TRBV20-1 | TGCAGTGCTAGAGCTGAAGCTTTCTTT | CSARAEAFF
few | TRBJ1-1 | . | TRBV4-3 | TGCGCCAGCAGCCAAGGGAGGTTACGGCGGAACACTGAAGCTTTCTTT | CASSQGRLRRNTEAFF
few | TRBJ1-1 | . | TRBV12-3/TRBV12-4 | TGTGCCAGCACTATCGGGGCTGGGGTAGCTTTCTTT | CASTIGAGVAFF
. | TRBJ2-2 | . | TRBV7-3 | TGTGCCAGCAGCTTCCAATCGAACACCGGGGAGCTGTTTTTT | CASSFQSNTGELFF
many | TRBJ2-5 | TRBD2 | TRBV7-2 | TGTGCCAGCAGCTTAAATCGGGGAGGGTGGGAGACCCAGTACTTC | CASSLNRGGWETQYF
. | TRBJ2-1 | TRBD1 | TRBV5-1 | TGCGCCAGCACGGAGGACAGGGTGGATGAGCAGTTCTTC | CASTEDRVDEQFF
few | TRBJ2-1 | . | TRBV30 | TGTGCCTGGAGTTCCGGGAGCTCCTACAATGAGCAGTTCTTC | CAWSSGSSYNEQFF
few | TRBJ2-4 | . | TRBV28 | TGTGCCAGCGGTGGAGGGGGCTTATTAGCCAAAAACATTCAGTACTTC | CASGGGGLLAKNIQYF
few | TRBJ1-4 | . | TRBV20-1 | TGCAGTGCTAGCGGGGGTCGTGAAAAACTGTTTTTT | CSASGGREKLFF
many | TRBJ2-3 | TRBD2 | TRBV7-3 | TGTGCCAGCAGCGACCCTAAAGCGGGGGTCGCAGATACGCAGTATTTT | CASSDPKAGVADTQYF
. | TRBJ1-1 | . | TRBV4-2 | TGTGCCAGCAGCCAAGAGGACCGGGCCGCTTTCTTT | CASSQEDRAAFF
. | TRBJ2-6 | TRBD1 | TRBV5-4 | TGTGCCAGCAGCGACAGGGGGGCTGGGGCCAACGTCCTGACTTTC | CASSDRGAGANVLTF
. | TRBJ2-2 | TRBD1 | TRBV28 | TGTGCCAGCAGTTCGGCAGGGGGCACCGGGGAGCTGTTTTTT | CASSSAGGTGELFF
few | TRBJ2-3 | . | TRBV29-1 | TGCAGCGTTGAATATCGGAGCACAGATACGCAGTATTTT | CSVEYRSTDTQYF
many | TRBJ2-5 | TRBD1 | TRBV5-5 | TGTGCCAGCAGCTTGGGGGGGACAGGGGGCCAAGAGACCCAGTACTTC | CASSLGGTGGQETQYF
. | TRBJ2-7 | TRBD1 | TRBV20-1 | TGCAGTGCTAGAAGGGACAGGGGGTACGAGCAGTACTTC | CSARRDRGYEQYF
many | TRBJ2-1 | . | TRBV27 | TGTGCCAGCAGTTTAGGACATGGCATCTACAATGAGCAGTTCTTC | CASSLGHGIYNEQFF
few | TRBJ2-2 | TRBD2 | TRBV12-3/TRBV12-4 | TGTGCCAGCAGCCTAGCGGGCGACACCGGGGAGCTGTTTTTT | CASSLAGDTGELFF
few | TRBJ2-1 | . | TRBV5-5 | TGTGCCAGCACCCTACAAAGCTCCTACAATGAGCAGTTCTTC | CASTLQSSYNEQFF
few | TRBJ1-1 | . | TRBV5-1 | TGCGCCAGCAGCGACGTCACTGAAGCTTTCTTT | CASSDVTEAFF
few | TRBJ1-6 | TRBD1 | TRBV5-1 | TGCGCCAGCAGCTGGGACAGGAGTCTACTCTCACCCCTCCACTTT | CASSWDRSLLSPLHF
. | TRBJ2-2 | . | TRBV7-9 | TGTGCCAGCAGCTTCGATCAGATCACCGGGGAGCTGTTTTTT | CASSFDQITGELFF
. | TRBJ2-2 | TRBD2 | TRBV7-9 | TGTGCCAGCAGACCAGATCTAGCGGGGAGAACCGGGGAGCTGTTTTTT | CASRPDLAGRTGELFF
many | TRBJ1-4 | TRBD1 | TRBV20-1 | TGCAGTGCTAGTAGGGACAGGGCTGAAAAACTGTTTTTT | CSASRDRAEKLFF
few | TRBJ2-5 | TRBD1 | TRBV18 | TGTGCCAGCTCACCGCGAACAGGGGACGCCGAGACCCAGTACTTC | CASSPRTGDAETQYF
. | TRBJ1-6 | . | TRBV7-8 | TGTGCCAGCAGCTTAGGGACCACAAGATATTCACCCCTCCACTTT | CASSLGTTRYSPLHF
. | TRBJ1-1 | . | TRBV6-5 | TGTGCCAGCAGCACTTTCCTCGGGACGGGGGCAAACACTGAAGCTTTCTTT | CASSTFLGTGANTEAFF
few | TRBJ1-2 | . | TRBV11-2 | TGTGCCAGCAGCTTGCTGCCGGGGCGAGGGGGCTACACCTTC | CASSLLPGRGGYTF
few | TRBJ1-2 | TRBD1 | TRBV5-1 | TGCGCCAGTGAACAGGGGCCCGGGTATGGCTACACCTTC | CASEQGPGYGYTF
. | TRBJ1-1 | TRBD1 | TRBV5-1 | TGCGCCAGCAGCAAGGGGACAGGGCGGGGTACTGAAGCTTTCTTT | CASSKGTGRGTEAFF
many | TRBJ2-2 | . | TRBV11-2 | TGTGCCAGCAGCTTATGGCTAGCTAGCACCGGGGAGCTGTTTTTT | CASSLWLASTGELFF
few | TRBJ2-7 | . | TRBV27 | TGTGCCAGCCCATTACGGGTGGCCGAGCAGTACTTC | CASPLRVAEQYF
many | TRBJ2-5 | . | TRBV7-2 | TGTGCCAGCAGCCAGGGACTTGAAGAGACCCAGTACTTC | CASSQGLEETQYF
few | TRBJ2-1 | TRBD1 | TRBV6-6 | TGTGCCAGCAGTTCGGGAAACAGGGGATCAACCAATGAGCAGTTCTTC | CASSSGNRGSTNEQFF
many | TRBJ2-1 | TRBD1 | TRBV4-3 | TGCGCCAGCAGCCTGACCCACCAGGGGGCCCAGTTCTTC | CASSLTHQGAQFF